These 26 T cell receptor beta chains were sequenced from one sample in a study of technical replicates of blood from a handful of donors. Using immunoSEQ multiplex PCR, the repertoire was profiled, and TCRdb retains in-frame clones only, with some absent. Counted here are about 100,000 clones, roughly 95% occurring once; the ten biggest clones make up almost 0.35%. Sample: T cells isolated from PBMCs. These receptors were collected from a human donor in good health.

The chain is built from TRBV29-1 and TRBJ2-1; TRBD2 matches 13 bases. Trimming at V came to 6 bases and at J to 7 bases, leaving 3 bases not matched to a gene. The germline CDR1 and CDR2 sequences are SQVTM and ANQGSEA. CDR3 length: 13 residues. Here the CDR3 DNA reads TGCAGCGTCGGACTAGCGGGAGATAATGAGCAGTTCTTC. The encoded protein is CSVGLAGDNEQFF.

This rearrangement joins TRBV2 to TRBJ2-5; a possible D gene is TRBD2 (6 bases). Trimming pared 5 bases from V and 4 bases from J, leaving 8 bases between. The CDR3 length is 12 residues. The germline CDR1 and CDR2 sequences are SNHLY and FYNNEI. CDR3 loop: CASSSGPETQYF. In nucleotides, the CDR3 is TGTGCCAGCAGTAGCGGGCCAGAGACCCAGTACTTC.

The chain joins TRBV2 to TRBJ2-5; 7 bases align to TRBD2. Germline CDR1 is SNHLY and CDR2 is FYNNEI. CDR3 length: 16 residues. With V trimmed by 6 bases and J by 4 bases, 14 bases remained unmatched. CDR3 nucleotides: TGTGCCAGCAGCCCCGGTTGGGGAGGGAGGGGAGAGACCCAGTACTTC. It codes for CASSPGWGGRGETQYF.

V is TRBV29-1 and J is TRBJ1-1; 8 bases are a match to TRBD1. This CDR3 contains 14 residues. Trimming took 7 bases from V and 4 from J; bases not matched to a gene: 11. Germline lookup yields CDR1 SQVTM and CDR2 ANQGSEA. The CDR3 DNA reads TGCAGCGGAACGACAGGGGATTTAGGCACTGAAGCTTTCTTT. Its translation is CSGTTGDLGTEAFF.

V usage is TRBV19 and J usage is TRBJ2-1; TRBD2 matches at 8 bases. CDR1 is LNHDA and CDR2 is SQIVND in the germline V gene (reference sequence). J lost 0 bases, V lost 7 bases, and 11 bases had no gene match. The CDR3 loop spans 17 amino acids. The CDR3 nucleotides read TGTGCCAGTAACGGCGGGAGGACCTTTAGCTCCTACAATGAGCAGTTCTTC. Translation: CASNGGRTFSSYNEQFF.

V usage is TRBV25-1 and J usage is TRBJ1-2; 7 bases are shared with TRBD1. The CDR3 length is 15 residues. Losses at the gene ends were 6 bases for V and 4 bases for J; bases not matched to a gene: 11. Germline V gene sequence: CDR1 MGHDK, CDR2 SYGVNS. The CDR3 is CASSVPGQLFYGYTF. The DNA of the CDR3 is TGTGCCAGCAGCGTCCCGGGACAGTTATTCTATGGCTACACCTTC.

J is TRBJ2-3 and V is TRBV10-3; possible D gene TRBD1, 5 bases. V dropped 0 bases and J dropped 6 bases, with 16 bases sitting between them. The germline V gene has CDR1 ENHRY and CDR2 SYGVKD. The CDR3 is 16 amino acids. The DNA of the CDR3 is TGTGCCATCAGTGAGTCGGCAGGGCCCAGTGTCGATACGCAGTATTTT. This encodes CAISESAGPSVDTQYF.

The rearrangement links TRBV11-2 to TRBJ1-4; D is perhaps TRBD1 (5 bases). Looked up from germline, CDR1 is SGHAT and CDR2 is FQNNGV. The ends were cut back, 6 bases at V and 7 bases at J, with 15 bases in the middle. The CDR3 is 14 amino acids. Here the CDR3 DNA reads TGTGCCAGCAGACCGGGGGGGAGGGGTGAAAAACTGTTTTTT. Encoded protein: CASRPGGRGEKLFF.

The chain combines TRBV7-7 with TRBJ2-5; a weak D match, TRBD2 (6 bases). The CDR3 is 13 residues long. V shed 3 bases and J shed 5 bases, with 10 bases lying between them. The V gene's germline CDR1 is SSHAT and CDR2 FNYEAQ (reference sequence). In nucleotides, the CDR3 is TGTGCCAGCAGCTTTGCCGCGGGGGAGACCCAGTACTTC. Residues: CASSFAAGETQYF.

V and J are TRBV9 and TRBJ2-3, with D perhaps matching TRBD2 (5 bases). Germline V gene sequence: CDR1 SGDLS, CDR2 YYNGEE. V was cut by 5 bases and J by 2 bases, with 18 bases left in between. The CDR3 spans 16 residues. The CDR3 sequence is CASSSTGEIVTDTQYF. CDR3 DNA: TGTGCCAGCAGTTCTACCGGGGAGATTGTCACAGATACGCAGTATTTT.

This rearrangement joins TRBV5-4 to TRBJ2-1, with 11 bases identical to TRBD2. Germline V CDR1 and CDR2: SGHNT, YYREEE (reference sequence). This CDR3 has 17 amino acids. J gave up 2 bases and V 1 base, and 5 bases lay outside the gene matches. DNA of the CDR3: TGTGCCAGCAGCTTGTATGGTAGCGGGAGGGCCTACAATGAGCAGTTCTTC. Protein: CASSLYGSGRAYNEQFF. Together with reference TRBV5-4 and TRBJ2-1, the CDR3 gives the full variable domain: ETGVTQSPTHLIKTRGQQVTLRCSSQSGHNTVSWYQQALGQGPQFIFQYYREEENGRGNFPPRFSGLQFPNYSSELNVNALELDDSALYLCASSLYGSGRAYNEQFFGPGTRLTVL.

The CDR3 DNA reads as TGTGCCAGCAGTTTGGGGGGTACTCAGCCCCAGCATTTT. Amino acid sequence: CASSLGGTQPQHF. The V gene is TRBV28, the J gene TRBJ1-5, with D perhaps matching TRBD1 (5 bases). V was trimmed by 3 bases and J by 6 bases, leaving 9 bases between them. The CDR3 loop spans 13 amino acids. Per the germline V gene, CDR1 is MDHEN and CDR2 is SYDVKM.

The CDR3 nucleotides are TGTGCCAGCAGCTTAGGGGGACAAATGTCACCCCTCCACTTT. This encodes CASSLGGQMSPLHF. The chain uses TRBV7-3 and TRBJ1-6; D perhaps matches TRBD1 (6 bases). This CDR3 region has 14 residues. Germline-derived CDR1 and CDR2 are SGHTA and FQGTGA. V gave up 2 bases and J gave up 10 bases, with 12 bases separating them.

The V and J genes are TRBV7-9 and TRBJ2-1; 8 bases align to TRBD1. Germline CDR1 is SEHNR and CDR2 is FQNEAQ (reference sequence). The trim removed 3 bases at V and 0 bases at J, leaving 7 bases unmatched. This CDR3 has 17 residues. As DNA, the CDR3 is TGTGCCAGCAGCTTCATACAGGGGGTCAACTCCTACAATGAGCAGTTCTTC. Translated: CASSFIQGVNSYNEQFF.

V is TRBV2 and J is TRBJ1-2; D is unclear. Germline lookup yields CDR1 SNHLY and CDR2 FYNNEI. This CDR3 region has 14 residues. Trimming took 6 bases from V and 3 from J, leaving 14 bases between them. DNA of the CDR3: TGTGCCAGCAGGGAGACTAATGGGGACTATGGCTACACCTTC. Translation: CASRETNGDYGYTF.

The chain is built from TRBV7-8 and TRBJ1-1, with 10 bases identical to TRBD1. CDR1 is SGHVS, CDR2 FQNEAQ, per germline. The V segment lost 2 bases and the J segment 2 bases; nucleotides outside the gene matches: 11. The CDR3 has 18 amino acids. The CDR3 loop reads CASSLQTGGEQFNTEAFF. DNA for the CDR3: TGTGCCAGCAGCTTACAGACAGGGGGCGAGCAATTTAACACTGAAGCTTTCTTT.

V is TRBV30 and J is TRBJ2-4; a possible D gene is TRBD2 (6 bases). The germline CDR1 and CDR2 sequences are GTSNPN and SVGIG (reference sequence). Trimming cost V 2 bases and J 8 bases, with 19 bases left between them. This CDR3 has 15 residues. The chain's CDR3 is CAWSSLAEGGDIQYF. The DNA for the CDR3 is TGTGCCTGGAGTTCGCTAGCCGAGGGAGGAGACATTCAGTACTTC. The variable domain in full, completed from reference TRBV30 and TRBJ2-4, reads SQTIHQWPATLVQPVGSPLSLECTVEGTSNPNLYWYRQAAGRGLQLLFYSVGIGQISSEVPQNLSASRPQDRQFILSSKKLLLSDSGFYLCAWSSLAEGGDIQYFGAGTRLSVL.

The chain recombines TRBV6-1 with TRBJ2-7; 10 nucleotides agree with TRBD1. J gave up 0 bases and V 1 base, and 0 bases lay outside the gene matches. Per germline, CDR1 MNHNS and CDR2 SASEGT. The CDR3 has 15 amino acids. For the CDR3, the DNA is TGTGCCAGCAGTGAAGGGACAGGGGGCTCCTACGAGCAGTACTTC. It translates to CASSEGTGGSYEQYF.

The V gene is TRBV10-2, the J gene TRBJ2-5; TRBD2 aligns across 7 bases. CDR1 and CDR2 (germline): WSHSY, SAAADI. CDR3 length equals 16 residues. Unmatched junction bases numbered 12, after V lost 3 bases and J lost 5 bases. CDR3 nucleotides: TGCGCCAGCAGTGAACTAATCGCGGGAGCGGAGGAGACCCAGTACTTC. Protein: CASSELIAGAEETQYF.

V and J are TRBV5-1 and TRBJ2-1; 10 bases fit TRBD2. The CDR3 runs 17 residues. Germline V gene data show CDR1 as SGHRS and CDR2 as YFSETQ. The junction had 4 bases not matched to a gene; V was cut back by 0 bases and J by 1 base. The chain's CDR3 is CASSLVPSGSSYNEQFF. The CDR3 DNA follows: TGCGCCAGCAGCTTGGTCCCTAGCGGGAGTTCCTACAATGAGCAGTTCTTC.

The genes are TRBV7-3 and TRBJ2-5, with 8 positions matching TRBD2. Germline V CDR1 and CDR2: SGHTA, FQGTGA. J gave up 2 bases and V 5 bases, and 16 bases lay outside the gene matches. CDR3 size: 18 residues. The CDR3, as DNA: TGTGCCAGCAGCCCGGAACAACTAGCGGAGAGGGATCAAGAGACCCAGTACTTC. Translated: CASSPEQLAERDQETQYF.

This clone appeared a single time. The V and J genes are TRBV4-1 and TRBJ2-4; TRBD2 aligns across 7 bases. V gave up 0 bases and J gave up 4 bases; unmatched junction bases: 18. Germline CDR1 MGHRA, CDR2 YSYEKL. The CDR3 contains 20 residues. CDR3 in DNA: TGCGCCAGCAGCCAAGATTGGCGGGAGTTTCTGAGGGGCTTTAAAAACATTCAGTACTTC. Its protein product is CASSQDWREFLRGFKNIQYF.

This clone was counted once. The gene calls are TRBV30 and TRBJ1-1; tentative D call: TRBD1 (5 bases). V was shortened by 8 bases and J by 5 bases, with 18 bases between the two germline ends. The CDR3 consists of 13 residues. Germline CDR1 GTSNPN, CDR2 SVGIG (reference sequence). The CDR3 DNA is TGTGCCCGGGCGGCCTGGGGGGGAACTGAAGCTTTCTTT. This codes for CARAAWGGTEAFF.

This chain links TRBV13 with TRBJ1-1; TRBD1 is a possible D gene (6 bases). CDR1 is PRHDT and CDR2 is FYEKMQ in the germline V gene (reference sequence). V was pared by 5 bases and J by 4 bases, with 17 bases between. CDR3 length equals 15 residues. The CDR3 loop reads CASSTTTGPGTEAFF. CDR3 nucleotide sequence: TGTGCCAGCAGCACCACTACAGGGCCGGGCACTGAAGCTTTCTTT. The full variable domain, rest sourced from reference TRBV13 and TRBJ1-1, is AAGVIQSPRHLIKEKRETATLKCYPIPRHDTVYWYQQGPGQDPQFLISFYEKMQSDKGSIPDRFSAQQFSDYHSELNMSSLELGDSALYFCASSTTTGPGTEAFFGQGTRLTVV.

This clone was recorded once. The V and J genes are TRBV7-3 and TRBJ1-5; 9 bases map to TRBD1. The CDR3 runs to 15 residues. In germline, CDR1 is SGHTA, CDR2 FQGTGA. V lost 4 bases and J lost 4; bases outside the gene matches: 5. The CDR3 sequence: CASSSPGQGNQPQHF. CDR3 nucleotide sequence: TGTGCCAGCAGCTCTCCGGGACAGGGTAATCAGCCCCAGCATTTT.

J is TRBJ1-2 and V is TRBV27; D is undetermined. V lost 5 bases, J lost 4 bases, and 11 bases lay in between. Per the germline V gene, CDR1 is MNHEY and CDR2 is SMNVEV (reference sequence). This CDR3 has 13 residues. CDR3 in DNA: TGTGCCAGCAGTCCCCAGTGGAGCTATGGCTACACCTTC. The encoded protein is CASSPQWSYGYTF.